The clone carrying this T cell receptor beta chain was observed at least ten times. The data were obtained in a study of T cells in Graves' hyperthyroidism and ophthalmopathy. Researchers took RNA transcripts and amplified the TCR beta CDR3 regions from them. With the HTBI primer set, the TCR CDR3 went through a first round of RT-PCR. TCRdb used MiXCR to reprocess the multiplex PCR reads, holding one entry per CDR3 protein. The sample shows hundreds of thousands of distinct CDR3 sequences, about 14% of them seen only once. The TCR was taken from a woman aged 25 to 39 with Graves' hyperthyroidism that later progressed to Graves' ophthalmopathy. Sequencing was performed on blood.

The CDR3 DNA is TGTGCCAGCAGTTTCCCCCGTAGCACAGATACGCAGTATTTT. Protein: CASSFPRSTDTQYF. The V and J genes are TRBV12-3 or TRBV12-4 and TRBJ2-3; D is unresolved. Between the trimmed V and J ends, which lost 3 bases and 0 bases, there was a span of 7 bases. This CDR3 has 14 residues.